The 18 T cell receptor beta chains given below trace back to one sample, sequenced in a study of vaccination and CD4 T cells after COVID-19. Treatment described: roughly 11-day PBMC culture with coronavirus spike peptide pools or control peptides (ViraFEST assay). The antigens for these receptors are not known. Once obtained from cultured CD4+ T cells, the DNA was sequenced using the Oncomine TCR Beta short-read assay. MiXCR, applied by TCRdb to the PCR reads, yields one record per CDR3 protein. The repertoire holds about 15,000 distinct CDR3 sequences, with about 56% as singletons. The sample in question was CD4+ T cells from blood, cultured in vitro, obtained before SARS-CoV-2 vaccination. These receptors were obtained from a human donor who had recovered from COVID-19.

The chain is built from TRBV20-1 and TRBJ1-1, with D possibly matching TRBD1 (5 bases). Germline CDR1 is DFQATT and CDR2 is SNEGSKA (reference sequence). The CDR3 spans 12 residues. The V end lost 1 base, the J end lost 3 bases, and 6 bases lay between the germline ends. DNA for the CDR3: TGCAGTGCTAGAGGGGGGGACACTGAAGCTTTCTTT. It translates to CSARGGDTEAFF.

In this sample, this clonotype turned up once. The chain recombines TRBV12-3 or TRBV12-4 with TRBJ1-1; D is unclear. V was cut by 4 bases and J by 0 bases, with 9 bases left in between. This CDR3 is 14 amino acids long. The CDR3 here is CASSSGAMNTEAFF. CDR3 DNA: TGTGCCAGCAGTTCGGGAGCTATGAACACTGAAGCTTTCTTT.

V usage is TRBV30 and J usage is TRBJ1-2; D possibly corresponds to TRBD1 (6 bases). The CDR3 is 14 residues long. Germline assignment: CDR1 GTSNPN and CDR2 SVGIG (reference sequence). Trimming took 0 bases from V and 3 from J, leaving 11 bases between them. CDR3 loop: CAWSVLGHDYGYTF. The CDR3 coding sequence is TGTGCCTGGAGTGTACTGGGACATGACTATGGCTACACCTTC.

The chain is built from TRBV19 and TRBJ2-3, with a tentative D call TRBD1 (5 bases). The length of the CDR3 is 13 residues. Trimming left V 4 bases short and J 5 bases short, with 10 bases between. Germline V gene sequence: CDR1 LNHDA, CDR2 SQIVND (reference sequence). The CDR3 spells CASSKGPGDTQYF. Written as DNA, the CDR3 is TGTGCCAGTAGTAAGGGGCCGGGAGATACGCAGTATTTT.

This clonotype was observed a handful of times. This chain links TRBV7-8 with TRBJ1-1; D gene ambiguous. The CDR3 extends over 13 amino acids. Germline V CDR1 and CDR2: SGHVS, FQNEAQ. V dropped 3 bases and J dropped 7 bases, with 12 bases sitting between them. CDR3 DNA: TGTGCCAGCAGCTTCCGGCAGGACCTTGAAGCTTTCTTT. Translating gives CASSFRQDLEAFF.

The genes are TRBV6-4 and TRBJ2-3; TRBD2 agrees at 15 bases. In germline, CDR1 is MRHNA, CDR2 SNTAGT. The J segment lost 1 base and the V segment lost 5 bases, leaving 10 bases of the junction unmatched. CDR3 size: 19 residues. The CDR3 sequence: CASSPAGGLAGGGTDTQYF. CDR3 in DNA: TGTGCCAGCAGTCCCGCGGGGGGACTAGCGGGAGGTGGCACAGATACGCAGTATTTT.

The rearrangement uses TRBV6-2 or TRBV6-3 and TRBJ1-1, with TRBD1 identical over 7 bases. In germline, CDR1 is MNHEY, CDR2 SVGEGT. The V gene end was trimmed by 6 bases and the J gene end by 5 bases; junction bases not matched to a gene: 6. The CDR3 is 13 residues long. The CDR3 nucleotides read TGTGCCAGCAGCCGAATCAGGGGGACTGAAGCTTTCTTT. Encoded protein: CASSRIRGTEAFF.

The V and J genes are TRBV19 and TRBJ2-2, with 7 bases matching TRBD2. The CDR3 runs 12 residues. V gave up 11 bases and J gave up 3 bases; unmatched junction bases: 3. In germline, CDR1 is LNHDA, CDR2 SQIVND (reference sequence). Written as DNA, the CDR3 is TGTGCCGGGGCGGGGGACACCGGGGAGCTGTTTTTT. It yields the protein CAGAGDTGELFF.

The chain is built from TRBV10-1 and TRBJ2-3; D unclear. Germline CDR1 is WNHNN and CDR2 is SYGVQD (reference sequence). The CDR3 length is 16 residues. V shed 0 bases and J shed 3 bases, with 13 bases lying between them. In DNA form, the CDR3 reads TGCGCCAGCAGTGAGTCTAACAGACTCGAGACAGATACGCAGTATTTT. It encodes CASSESNRLETDTQYF.

This clonotype was seen a few times. The V and J genes are TRBV25-1 and TRBJ1-2; D is unresolved. The CDR3 contains 16 residues. The V end lost 0 bases, the J end lost 2 bases, and 13 bases lay between the germline ends. CDR1 and CDR2 (germline): MGHDK, SYGVNS. The CDR3 DNA reads as TGTGCCAGCAGTGAATATATGGGGTGGGGAAACTATGGCTACACCTTC. It translates to CASSEYMGWGNYGYTF.

The rearrangement links TRBV7-2 to TRBJ2-7, with D tentatively TRBD2 (6 bases). The CDR3 covers 13 residues. Germline-derived CDR1 and CDR2 are SGHTA and FQGNSA. V was shortened by 4 bases and J by 5 bases, with 12 bases between the two germline ends. The CDR3 sequence: CASSYGGIDEQYF. The CDR3 DNA sequence: TGTGCCAGCAGCTACGGGGGTATCGACGAGCAGTACTTC.

This chain connects TRBV19 to TRBJ1-4; D remains unclear. Looked up from germline, CDR1 is LNHDA and CDR2 is SQIVND (reference sequence). Trimming left V 9 bases short and J 0 bases short, with 8 bases between. The CDR3 runs 13 residues. The CDR3 DNA is TGTGCCAGCGGTGAGGCAACTAATGAAAAACTGTTTTTT. Residues: CASGEATNEKLFF.

By sample fraction, this clonotype is medium-sized. V usage is TRBV2 and J usage is TRBJ1-2; 8 nucleotides agree with TRBD1. The CDR3 loop spans 13 amino acids. The germline gives CDR1 SNHLY, CDR2 FYNNEI. V trimming: 6 bases; J trimming: 8 bases; junction bases outside the gene matches: 8. The CDR3 protein is CASRYRGWGGYTF. The CDR3 coding sequence is TGTGCCAGCAGGTACAGGGGGTGGGGGGGCTACACCTTC.

CDR3 loop: CASRSDRGTEAFF. The CDR3 DNA reads TGTGCCAGCAGGTCGGACAGGGGCACTGAAGCTTTCTTT. The chain combines TRBV12-3 or TRBV12-4 with TRBJ1-1, with 9 bases aligning to TRBD1. CDR3 length: 13 amino acids. The ends lost 6 bases at V and 4 bases at J; junction bases unmatched: 3.

The chain employs TRBV19 and TRBJ2-7; 14 bases are shared with TRBD2. The CDR3 runs to 14 residues. Germline V gene data show CDR1 as LNHDA and CDR2 as SQIVND (reference sequence). J lost 12 bases, V lost 7 bases, and 11 bases had no gene match. CDR3 amino acids: CASTVGLAGGVLYF. The CDR3 DNA sequence: TGTGCCAGTACTGTCGGACTAGCGGGAGGAGTTCTGTACTTC. The entire variable domain, with the rest obtained from reference TRBV19 and TRBJ2-7, is as follows: DGGITQSPKYLFRKEGQNVTLSCEQNLNHDAMYWYRQDPGQGLRLIYYSQIVNDFQKGDIAEGYSVSREKKESFPLTVTSAQKNPTAFYLCASTVGLAGGVLYFGPGTRLTVT.

This clonotype came up a few times. This chain connects TRBV2 to TRBJ1-5; TRBD1 aligns across 8 bases. V dropped 4 bases and J dropped 2; count of bases not matched to a gene: 1. CDR3 length: 14 amino acids. Germline CDR1 SNHLY, CDR2 FYNNEI. The CDR3 nucleotides read TGTGCCAGCAGTGTGACAGGGGGCAATCAGCCCCAGCATTTT. Residues: CASSVTGGNQPQHF. Full variable domain (rest looked up from reference TRBV2 and TRBJ1-5): EPEVTQTPSHQVTQMGQEVILRCVPISNHLYFYWYRQILGQKVEFLVSFYNNEISEKSEIFDDQFSVERPDGSNFTLKIRSTKLEDSAMYFCASSVTGGNQPQHFGDGTRLSIL.

This chain joins TRBV28 and TRBJ2-5; 7 positions match TRBD1. V trimming: 5 bases; J trimming: 5 bases; junction bases outside the gene matches: 14. The CDR3 contains 16 residues. The V gene's germline CDR1 is MDHEN and CDR2 SYDVKM. CDR3 sequence reads: CASSPRTGRSGETQYF. In DNA, the CDR3 is TGTGCCAGCAGTCCTAGGACAGGAAGAAGTGGGGAGACCCAGTACTTC. The full variable domain, rest sourced from reference TRBV28 and TRBJ2-5, is DVKVTQSSRYLVKRTGEKVFLECVQDMDHENMFWYRQDPGLGLRLIYFSYDVKMKEKGDIPEGYSVSREKKERFSLILESASTNQTSMYLCASSPRTGRSGETQYFGPGTRLLVL.

The chain links TRBV12-3 or TRBV12-4 to TRBJ1-5; possible D gene TRBD1, 6 bases. Trimming cost V 6 bases and J 4 bases, with 10 bases left between them. CDR3 length: 13 amino acids. The CDR3 DNA reads as TGTGCCAGCAGGGGGGCGGGAAATCAGCCCCAGCATTTT. It translates to CASRGAGNQPQHF.